Given below is one T cell receptor (beta chain) in context. Its specificity is not known. V gave up 5 bases and J gave up 5 bases, with 15 bases separating them. This CDR3 region has 14 residues. Germline-derived CDR1 and CDR2 are SGHTA and FQGTGA. The data were obtained in a study of T cell responses to AZD1222 COVID-19 vaccine. Sequencing was performed with immunoSEQ multiplex PCR; in TCRdb, only in-frame clones are kept and a portion is missing. The table includes roughly 200,000 clones, about 91% detected once. The study, taken as a whole, reports: Across spike, vaccine-associated CD4 TCRs were found, dominant at 160-218 and 743-854. White British donors predominated, females outnumbered males, and clonal diversity was possibly underestimated. Repertoires were collected only later (after the peak T cell response had occurred).

Source: peripheral blood, taken on day 0 of AZD1222 vaccination. The source is an adult in good health. The rearrangement joins TRBV7-3 to TRBJ1-1, with D possibly TRBD1 on 6 matching bases. This CDR3 reads CASSRTGYGTEAFF. CDR3 sequence (DNA): TGTGCCAGCAGCCGAACAGGGTACGGTACTGAAGCTTTCTTT.